The 20 T cell receptor beta chains given below trace back to one sample, sequenced in a study of blood T cell repertoires in COVID-19. Libraries were prepared by immunoSEQ multiplex PCR; TCRdb keeps only in-frame clonotypes and omits some of them. The sample lists under 300,000 clones; approximately 80% were seen once. The sequenced sample consisted of peripheral blood. These receptors all come from an elderly woman with active or convalescent COVID-19.

The chain combines TRBV5-1 with TRBJ2-3; tentatively, D is TRBD1 (5 bases). The V gene lost 0 bases and the J gene lost 3 bases, with 8 bases spanning the gap. Per germline, CDR1 SGHRS and CDR2 YFSETQ. The CDR3 consists of 14 residues. CDR3 in amino acids: CASSLVQGTDTQYF. CDR3 in DNA: TGCGCCAGCAGCTTGGTCCAGGGAACAGATACGCAGTATTTT. The variable domain in full, completed from reference TRBV5-1 and TRBJ2-3, reads KAGVTQTPRYLIKTRGQQVTLSCSPISGHRSVSWYQQTPGQGLQFLFEYFSETQRNKGNFPGRFSGRQFSNSRSEMNVSTLELGDSALYLCASSLVQGTDTQYFGPGTRLTVL.

This chain joins TRBV19 and TRBJ2-5; tentative D call: TRBD1 (7 bases). The CDR3 runs 15 residues. CDR1 is LNHDA and CDR2 is SQIVND in the germline V gene (reference sequence). The V end lost 5 bases, the J end lost 2 bases, and 15 bases lay between the germline ends. The CDR3 region has the DNA TGTGCCAGTAGTTCAAACTCAGGGGGGCAAGAGACCCAGTACTTC. Its protein product is CASSSNSGGQETQYF.

The chain carries TRBV19 and TRBJ2-7; 10 nucleotides match TRBD2. V gave up 3 bases and J gave up 6 bases; unmatched junction bases: 5. Germline CDR1 LNHDA, CDR2 SQIVND (reference sequence). This CDR3 comprises 14 residues. The CDR3 spells CASSISGRSSEQYF. In DNA form, the CDR3 reads TGTGCCAGTAGTATTAGCGGGAGGTCTTCCGAGCAGTACTTC.

V gene TRBV23-1 combines with J gene TRBJ2-6; 11 bases are shared with TRBD1. TRBV23-1 is labeled an ORF, and its function is uncertain. The CDR3 sequence is 18 residues long. V trimming: 3 bases; J trimming: 1 base; junction bases outside the gene matches: 5. CDR3 nucleotide sequence: TGCGCCAGCAGTCATAACGGGACAGGGGGTTCTGGGGCCAACGTCCTGACTTTC. Translating it yields CASSHNGTGGSGANVLTF.

This chain uses TRBV11-1 with TRBJ1-2; D ambiguous. Per germline, CDR1 SGHAT and CDR2 FQDESV (reference sequence). The CDR3 is made up of 13 amino acids. V was trimmed by 5 bases and J by 0 bases, leaving 7 bases between them. As DNA, the CDR3 is TGTGCCAGCAGCAGAGGTCCTAACTATGGCTACACCTTC. Its protein is CASSRGPNYGYTF.

V is TRBV18 and J is TRBJ2-7; 11 bases map to TRBD1. The CDR3 runs 16 residues. V was clipped by 3 bases and J by 4 bases; unmatched bases: 8. CDR1 KGHSH and CDR2 LQKENI come from the germline V gene. CDR3 residues: CASSPSWTGGAYEQYF. CDR3 sequence (DNA): TGTGCCAGCTCACCTTCATGGACAGGGGGCGCATACGAGCAGTACTTC.

The chain recombines TRBV21-1 with TRBJ2-2; the table assigns TRBD1, which was not confirmed against the DNA. TRBV21-1 is recorded as a pseudogene. CDR3 length: 18 residues. The CDR3 spells CASSKGARQGKNTGELFF. The DNA for the CDR3 is TGTGCCAGCAGCAAAGGAGCACGACAGGGGAAGAACACCGGGGAGCTGTTTTTT.

The V gene is TRBV5-6, the J gene TRBJ1-1, with D tentatively TRBD1 (5 bases). Germline values: CDR1 SGHDT, CDR2 YYEEEE. Deletions cut 4 bases from V and 1 base from J, with 8 bases between. The CDR3 has 13 residues. The CDR3 region is CASSRTGNTEAFF. CDR3 nucleotide sequence: TGTGCCAGCAGCCGAACAGGGAACACTGAAGCTTTCTTT.

The chain couples TRBV10-3 to TRBJ1-5; D gene unclear. The length of the CDR3 is 13 residues. From germline, CDR1 is ENHRY and CDR2 SYGVKD. Trimming stripped 3 bases from V and 5 bases from J, with 8 bases between. The CDR3 here is CAISDRLDQPQHF. CDR3 sequence (DNA): TGTGCCATCAGTGATCGTCTTGATCAGCCCCAGCATTTT.

The chain employs TRBV28 and TRBJ2-7; tentatively, D is TRBD2 (5 bases). The CDR3 contains 13 residues. Germline CDR1 and CDR2: MDHEN and SYDVKM. V was cut by 11 bases and J by 1 base, with 15 bases left in between. In DNA, the CDR3 is TGTGCCGGTCGACGCGGAGGATCCTACGAGCAGTACTTC. This encodes CAGRRGGSYEQYF.

V usage is TRBV7-9 and J usage is TRBJ2-5; TRBD2 matches 10 bases. Germline loops: CDR1 SEHNR, CDR2 FQNEAQ (reference sequence). V lost 2 bases to trimming and J lost 3 bases; unmatched junction nucleotides: 0. This CDR3 has 14 residues. The DNA for the CDR3 is TGTGCCAGCAGCTTAAGCGGGGGGGAAGAGACCCAGTACTTC. Translation: CASSLSGGEETQYF.

The chain has TRBV27 and TRBJ2-1, with D tentatively TRBD1 (5 bases). Between the trimmed V and J ends, which lost 1 base and 7 bases, there was a span of 20 bases. Germline lookup yields CDR1 MNHEY and CDR2 SMNVEV (reference sequence). This CDR3 region has 17 residues. DNA for the CDR3: TGTGCCAGCAGTTTATTTCTAAGGGCAGGGAAGGTGAATGAGCAGTTCTTC. It codes for CASSLFLRAGKVNEQFF.

Here the CDR3 DNA reads TGTGCCAGCAGTCCCGGCGGACAGGCGGCCTACGAGCAGTACTTC. This translates into CASSPGGQAAYEQYF. V and J are TRBV28 and TRBJ2-7; 7 bases are shared with TRBD1. This CDR3 has 15 residues. The trim removed 5 bases at V and 2 bases at J, leaving 9 bases unmatched. Germline lookup yields CDR1 MDHEN and CDR2 SYDVKM.

The chain employs TRBV3-1 (or the pseudogene TRBV3-2) and TRBJ1-1; TRBD1 agrees at 7 bases. The germline CDR1 and CDR2 sequences are LGHDT and YNNKEL (reference sequence). The ends lost 4 bases at V and 4 bases at J; junction bases unmatched: 6. This CDR3 is 14 amino acids long. This chain's CDR3 is CASSLRDRRTEAFF. CDR3 nucleotides: TGTGCCAGCAGCCTCCGGGACAGACGCACTGAAGCTTTCTTT.

The rearrangement uses TRBV19 and TRBJ2-3, with a weak D call TRBD1 (5 bases). Germline V gives CDR1 LNHDA, CDR2 SQIVND (reference sequence). Trimming took 1 base from V and 12 from J, leaving 11 bases between them. The CDR3 is 12 amino acids. CDR3 loop: CASSIVAGPQYF. CDR3 DNA: TGTGCCAGTAGTATAGTAGCAGGGCCACAGTATTTT.

The chain combines TRBV20-1 with TRBJ1-1; D not certain. CDR1 and CDR2 (germline): DFQATT, SNEGSKA (reference sequence). This CDR3 has 11 residues. With 0 bases removed from V and 11 bases from J, the gap between germline ends came to 10 bases. The CDR3 spells CSARDGGFAFF. The CDR3 DNA is TGCAGTGCTAGAGATGGAGGGTTTGCTTTCTTT.

As for this clone: Other DNA sequences within the sample encode an identical CDR3. V gene TRBV2 combines with J gene TRBJ1-2; possible D gene TRBD1, 5 bases. The CDR3 has 13 amino acids. From germline, CDR1 is SNHLY and CDR2 FYNNEI. V lost 2 bases and J lost 4, with 8 bases in between. The CDR3 is CASSEQGSYGYTF. The CDR3, as DNA: TGTGCCAGCAGTGAACAGGGTAGCTATGGCTACACCTTC.

The CDR3 nucleotides read TGTGCCAGCAGCTTCGCCGGGACAGGGATCACCTACGAGCAGTACTTC. It encodes CASSFAGTGITYEQYF. The chain is built from TRBV5-4 and TRBJ2-7, with TRBD1 matching over 9 bases. Germline CDR1 reads SGHNT; CDR2 reads YYREEE (reference sequence). Germline trimming cut 2 bases from V and 2 bases from J; bases unmatched to any gene: 8. The CDR3 covers 16 residues.

The chain joins TRBV27 to TRBJ1-6; D perhaps matches TRBD1 (5 bases). The V end lost 7 bases, the J end lost 3 bases, and 19 bases lay between the germline ends. Germline CDR1 is MNHEY and CDR2 is SMNVEV (reference sequence). This CDR3 has 17 amino acids. DNA of the CDR3: TGTGCCAGCATGAAACCTCAGGGAAACCTCTATAATTCACCCCTCCACTTT. The encoded protein is CASMKPQGNLYNSPLHF.

This chain connects TRBV2 to TRBJ2-1; D call uncertain. CDR1 is SNHLY, CDR2 FYNNEI, per germline. V was shortened by 4 bases and J by 7 bases, with 8 bases between the two germline ends. This CDR3 region has 12 residues. CDR3 in amino acids: CASSVGRNEQFF. CDR3 DNA sequence: TGTGCCAGCAGTGTCGGTCGGAATGAGCAGTTCTTC.